What follows are 26 T cell receptor beta chains derived from one specimen sequenced in a study of beta chain features in type 1 diabetes. Study-wide results and limits: Shorter TCRB CDR3s, moderately but significantly so, were found in Type 1 diabetes patients in all four CD4+ subsets.

No cognate antigen is known for these TCRs. The authors reverse transcribed all of the isolated RNA, so sequencing captured expressed TCRB transcripts. TCRdb's copy holds only in-frame clones and misses some; the assay was immunoSEQ multiplex PCR. The data contain about 230,000 clones, 15% to 20% of them singletons. Source material: naive CD4+ T cells from blood. Every receptor here comes from a man under 40 with type 1 diabetes.

Only a few counts were recorded for this clone. This sequence joins TRBV9 and TRBJ1-1; possibly TRBD1 for D (6 bases). The germline V and J ends were trimmed by 4 bases and 7 bases, with 17 bases remaining between them. The germline V gene has CDR1 SGDLS and CDR2 YYNGEE. The CDR3 has 14 amino acids. This chain's CDR3 is CASSIPLEGVEAFF. The CDR3 coding sequence is TGTGCCAGCAGCATCCCGCTCGAGGGGGTTGAAGCTTTCTTT.

The V and J genes are TRBV21-1 and TRBJ2-7; the table's D call, TRBD1, was not checked against the DNA. TRBV21-1 is classified as a pseudogene. The CDR3 contains 14 residues. CDR3 sequence: CASSKRGQHYEQYF. The CDR3 DNA reads as TGTGCCAGCAGCAAACGCGGACAACACTACGAGCAGTACTTC.

This clone was seen only a few times. The chain links TRBV7-2 to TRBJ2-3; 14 nucleotides line up with TRBD2. Germline CDR1 is SGHTA and CDR2 is FQGNSA. The length of the CDR3 is 16 residues. J was trimmed by 4 bases and V by 5 bases; bases with no gene match: 5. DNA for the CDR3: TGTGCCAGCAGCGCGGGACTAGCGGGAGCGGCAGATACGCAGTATTTT. As protein: CASSAGLAGAADTQYF.

With regard to this clone: This specimen includes other DNA sequences encoding the same CDR3. The rearrangement uses TRBV18 and TRBJ2-3; D is undetermined. Trimming stripped 3 bases from V and 0 bases from J, with 4 bases between. Per the germline V gene, CDR1 is KGHSH and CDR2 is LQKENI. The CDR3 runs 13 residues. The CDR3 DNA is TGTGCCAGCTCACCGCCCAGCACAGATACGCAGTATTTT. Translating it yields CASSPPSTDTQYF.

This clone was picked up a small number of times. DNA for the CDR3: TGTGCCAGCAGTCGGGACAGGGATCGCCAAGAGACCCAGTACTTC. Translating gives CASSRDRDRQETQYF. The V call is TRBV7-2, the J call TRBJ2-5; 9 bases are shared with TRBD1. This CDR3 has 15 residues. Germline CDR1 is SGHTA and CDR2 is FQGNSA. The trim removed 6 bases at V and 1 base at J, leaving 6 bases unmatched.

In regard to this clone: The sample contains more than one DNA sequence encoding this CDR3. The J gene is TRBJ2-3, the V gene TRBV7-9; 10 nucleotides line up with TRBD2. Per the germline V gene, CDR1 is SEHNR and CDR2 is FQNEAQ (reference sequence). V was clipped by 3 bases and J by 5 bases; unmatched bases: 5. This CDR3 contains 15 residues. CDR3 sequence (DNA): TGTGCCAGCAGCTTTCTAGCGGGAGAGGGAGATACGCAGTATTTT. This encodes CASSFLAGEGDTQYF.

The chain uses TRBV30 and TRBJ1-5; 7 bases map to TRBD1. CDR3 size: 18 residues. Germline loops: CDR1 GTSNPN, CDR2 SVGIG (reference sequence). The ends lost 1 base at V and 0 bases at J; junction bases unmatched: 12. The CDR3 spells CAWSAGRDSLYSNQPQHF. CDR3 DNA sequence: TGTGCCTGGAGTGCCGGACGGGACAGCCTTTATAGCAATCAGCCCCAGCATTTT.

This clone was seen a handful of times. The chain combines TRBV6-1 with TRBJ2-3; D is unclear. Germline V gene data show CDR1 as MNHNS and CDR2 as SASEGT. CDR3 length: 13 amino acids. V lost 6 bases to trimming and J lost 0 bases, with 7 bases between them. The CDR3 sequence: CASREYSTDTQYF. CDR3 sequence (DNA): TGTGCCAGCAGGGAATATAGCACAGATACGCAGTATTTT.

This clone was counted a few times. The rearrangement uses TRBV7-3 and TRBJ1-1, with 7 bases lining up with TRBD1. J lost 3 bases, V lost 5 bases, and 3 bases had no gene match. The V gene's germline CDR1 is SGHTA and CDR2 FQGTGA. The CDR3 totals 13 residues. The CDR3 sequence: CASSLGTDTEAFF. CDR3 DNA: TGTGCCAGCAGCCTAGGGACAGACACTGAAGCTTTCTTT.

The chain has TRBV27 and TRBJ2-7; a possible D gene is TRBD1 (5 bases). The ends were cut back, 4 bases at V and 3 bases at J, with 13 bases in the middle. CDR1 and CDR2 (germline): MNHEY, SMNVEV (reference sequence). The CDR3 is 14 amino acids. CDR3: CASSSARVNYEQYF. The CDR3 DNA sequence: TGTGCCAGCAGTTCAGCCAGGGTGAACTACGAGCAGTACTTC.

This chain links TRBV30 with TRBJ2-7; TRBD1 aligns across 11 bases. The CDR3 extends over 16 amino acids. V shed 2 bases, J shed 2 bases, and the junction held 8 bases outside the gene matches. The germline V gene has CDR1 GTSNPN and CDR2 SVGIG (reference sequence). CDR3 DNA: TGTGCCTGGAGTATACCCGGGACAGGGGGAACCTACGAGCAGTACTTC. Translating it yields CAWSIPGTGGTYEQYF.

The chain couples TRBV29-1 to TRBJ2-3; 9 nucleotides line up with TRBD2. CDR1 is SQVTM and CDR2 is ANQGSEA in the germline V gene. J lost 6 bases, V lost 8 bases, and 15 bases had no gene match. This CDR3 contains 15 residues. The CDR3 nucleotides read TGCAGCTCCCAACGGGGCGGGAGGGCCACGGATACGCAGTATTTT. Translating it yields CSSQRGGRATDTQYF.

Comment on this clone: One end of the junction is discordant with germline, which a read error may explain. This chain links TRBV7-2 with TRBJ1-5; D ambiguous. CDR3 length: 16 amino acids. CDR1 SGHTA and CDR2 FQGNSA come from the germline V gene. CDR3 DNA sequence: TGTGCCAGCAGCTTACTGGCAGGCACCAGCAGTCAGCCCCAGCATTTT. Its protein is CASSLLAGTSSQPQHF.

This clone was counted only a few times. The DNA of the CDR3 is TGTGCCAGCATCCCACCCGGGCCCTTCAGGGCAGATACGCAGTATTTT. Translating it yields CASIPPGPFRADTQYF. The chain couples TRBV28 to TRBJ2-3; D perhaps matches TRBD1 (5 bases). Germline-derived CDR1 and CDR2 are MDHEN and SYDVKM. The CDR3 contains 16 residues. V lost 7 bases, J lost 4 bases, and 21 bases lay in between.

The table lists this clone with a few counts. The chain is built from TRBV30 and TRBJ2-1; 9 nucleotides align to TRBD1. The germline V gene encodes CDR1 GTSNPN and CDR2 SVGIG (reference sequence). The V and J ends lost 1 base and 10 bases, in that order; junction bases with no gene match: 5. CDR3 length: 13 amino acids. The CDR3 nucleotides read TGTGCCTGGAGTGGGACAGGGGTGTACGAGCAGTTCTTC. Translating gives CAWSGTGVYEQFF.

Only a few counts were recorded for this clone. V gene TRBV29-1 combines with J gene TRBJ1-1; D unresolved. The CDR3 sequence is 13 residues long. V was pared by 5 bases and J by 3 bases, with 13 bases between. Germline V lookup: CDR1 SQVTM, CDR2 ANQGSEA. The CDR3 loop is CSVRIGSDTEAFF. The CDR3, as DNA: TGCAGCGTTAGAATAGGGTCGGACACTGAAGCTTTCTTT. Using reference TRBV29-1 and TRBJ1-1 for the parts outside the CDR3, the full variable domain is SAVISQKPSRDICQRGTSLTIQCQVDSQVTMMFWYRQQPGQSLTLIATANQGSEATYESGFVIDKFPISRPNLTFSTLTVSNMSPEDSSIYLCSVRIGSDTEAFFGQGTRLTVV.

The chain is built from TRBV5-1 and TRBJ1-1; 7 nucleotides align to TRBD1. The CDR3 spans 14 residues. Germline loops: CDR1 SGHRS, CDR2 YFSETQ. J lost 1 base, V lost 4 bases, and 4 bases had no gene match. CDR3 loop: CASSTGTANTEAFF. CDR3 bases: TGCGCCAGCAGCACCGGGACAGCGAACACTGAAGCTTTCTTT.

This clone was detected a few times. The chain recombines TRBV29-1 with TRBJ2-1; no firm D call. This CDR3 is 11 amino acids long. In germline, CDR1 is SQVTM, CDR2 ANQGSEA. V lost 4 bases and J 9 bases, leaving 10 bases between the germline ends. The CDR3 loop is CSVASIFEQFF. For the CDR3, the DNA is TGCAGCGTTGCCTCGATTTTTGAGCAGTTCTTC.

The sample holds a few counts of this clone. Compared with germline, one end of the junction differs, possibly owing to a read error. V is TRBV7-7 and J is TRBJ2-1; D perhaps matches TRBD1 (5 bases). This CDR3 is 15 amino acids long. The germline gives CDR1 SSHAT, CDR2 FNYEAQ (reference sequence). The CDR3 coding sequence is TGTGCTAGCAGCAAATTACTACCAGGGCCCAATGAGCAGTTCTTC. Translated: CASSKLLPGPNEQFF. The entire variable domain, with the rest obtained from reference TRBV7-7 and TRBJ2-1, is as follows: GAGVSQSPRYKVTKRGQDVTLRCDPISSHATLYWYQQALGQGPEFLTYFNYEAQPDKSGLPSDRFSAERPEGSISTLTIQRTEQRDSAMYRCASSKLLPGPNEQFFGPGTRLTVL.

This clone has only a few counts. The chain joins TRBV7-2 to TRBJ2-3; 8 bases fit TRBD2. This CDR3 has 15 residues. Germline-derived CDR1 and CDR2 are SGHTA and FQGNSA. With 6 bases clipped from V and 9 bases from J, the junction kept 14 bases outside the gene matches. The CDR3 spells CASRQGTSLGGTQYF. The CDR3 DNA reads TGTGCCAGCAGGCAAGGGACTAGTTTAGGAGGCACGCAGTATTTT.

The CDR3 bases are TGCAGCGTTGAGAACCCCAGCGGGAGTACAGATACGCAGTATTTT. Its translation is CSVENPSGSTDTQYF. This chain connects TRBV29-1 to TRBJ2-3, with TRBD2 matching over 8 bases. With V trimmed by 3 bases and J by 3 bases, 8 bases remained unmatched. Germline CDR1 SQVTM, CDR2 ANQGSEA. The CDR3 length is 15 residues.

The V call is TRBV10-1, the J call TRBJ2-1; a possible D gene is TRBD1 (5 bases). The CDR3 sequence is 15 residues long. CDR1 WNHNN and CDR2 SYGVQD come from the germline V gene (reference sequence). The V gene lost 2 bases and the J gene lost 0 bases, with 8 bases spanning the gap. The CDR3 loop reads CASSEGQGSYNEQFF. The CDR3 bases are TGCGCCAGCAGTGAGGGGCAGGGCTCCTACAATGAGCAGTTCTTC.

V is TRBV9 and J is TRBJ2-5, with a possible D match to TRBD1 (7 bases). The CDR3 totals 18 residues. Germline CDR1 and CDR2: SGDLS and YYNGEE. The germline V and J ends were trimmed by 0 bases and 5 bases, with 23 bases remaining between them. The CDR3 loop is CASSVGGIASAGGETQYF. In DNA, the CDR3 is TGTGCCAGCAGCGTAGGCGGTATCGCCTCCGCAGGGGGGGAGACCCAGTACTTC.

In its sample, this clone was seen a few times. The rearrangement uses TRBV6-5 and TRBJ2-3, with D possibly being TRBD1 (5 bases). V lost 2 bases to trimming and J lost 2 bases, with 11 bases between them. Per germline, CDR1 MNHEY and CDR2 SVGAGI. The CDR3 extends over 15 amino acids. CDR3 protein: CASSYGATFTDTQYF. The DNA of the CDR3 is TGTGCCAGCAGTTACGGGGCCACATTCACAGATACGCAGTATTTT.

This clone was seen more than once but under ten times. J is TRBJ2-6 and V is TRBV27; D perhaps matches TRBD2 (5 bases). The germline gives CDR1 MNHEY, CDR2 SMNVEV (reference sequence). With 4 bases removed from V and 0 bases from J, the gap between germline ends came to 10 bases. This CDR3 region has 16 residues. CDR3 sequence (DNA): TGTGCCAGCAGTTGGACCGGGGTCTCTGGGGCCAACGTCCTGACTTTC. This translates into CASSWTGVSGANVLTF.

This clone was counted a few times. The rearrangement joins TRBV4-1 to TRBJ2-7; 9 bases map to TRBD1. The V gene end was trimmed by 3 bases and the J gene end by 3 bases; junction bases not matched to a gene: 6. Germline-derived CDR1 and CDR2 are MGHRA and YSYEKL. This CDR3 contains 15 residues. CDR3 region: CASSHPGQGHYEQYF. CDR3 bases: TGCGCCAGCAGCCACCCGGGACAGGGACACTACGAGCAGTACTTC.